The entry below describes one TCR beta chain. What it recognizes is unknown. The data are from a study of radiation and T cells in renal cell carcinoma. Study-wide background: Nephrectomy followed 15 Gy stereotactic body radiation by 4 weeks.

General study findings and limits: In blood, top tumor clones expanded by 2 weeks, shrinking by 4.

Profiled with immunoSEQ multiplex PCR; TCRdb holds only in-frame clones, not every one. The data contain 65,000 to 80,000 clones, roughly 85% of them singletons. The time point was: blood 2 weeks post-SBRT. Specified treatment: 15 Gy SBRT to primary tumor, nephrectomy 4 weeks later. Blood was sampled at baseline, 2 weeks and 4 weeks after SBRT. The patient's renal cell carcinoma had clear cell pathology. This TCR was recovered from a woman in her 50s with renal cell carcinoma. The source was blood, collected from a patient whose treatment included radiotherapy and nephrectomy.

CDR3 protein: CASSLEGTGARNNEKLFF. The CDR3 DNA reads TGTGCCAGCAGCTTAGAGGGGACAGGGGCGCGGAATAATGAAAAACTGTTTTTT. V is TRBV7-9 and J is TRBJ1-4; 10 bases agree with TRBD1. Per germline, CDR1 SEHNR and CDR2 FQNEAQ (reference sequence). V lost 1 base to trimming and J lost 4 bases; unmatched junction nucleotides: 9. This CDR3 is 18 amino acids long.